The rows below give T cell receptor beta chains drawn from one sample of a study of blood T cell repertoires in COVID-19. TCRdb's copy holds only in-frame clones and misses some; the assay was immunoSEQ multiplex PCR. The sample consists of about 64,000 clones, around 90% of them appearing once. Specimen: peripheral blood. The receptors shown here come from a human donor in a cohort sampled during active COVID-19. Each CDR3 is given with its conserved first and last residue. A D gene is named only where the DNA matches it firmly. Clone sizes are given selectively: once, few, many, or a class where the clone is expanded.

d_call | clone_size | j_call | v_call | cdr3_nt | cdr3_aa
TRBD2 | - | TRBJ2-2 | TRBV6-5 | TGTGCCAGCAGAACTAGCGGGAGCACCGGGGAGCTGTTTTTT | CASRTSGSTGELFF
TRBD1 | - | TRBJ2-7 | TRBV7-2 | TGTGCCAGCAGCCTCCCCAGGACAGGGGTGGGGGAGCAGTACTTC | CASSLPRTGVGEQYF
- | once | TRBJ2-3 | TRBV11-3 | TGTGCCAGCAGCTTAAGGGGGACCGAGAAGTATTTT | CASSLRGTEKYF
- | - | TRBJ1-3 | TRBV20-1 | TGCAGTGCTTACCGGGACTTCATATATTTT | CSAYRDFIYF
- | - | TRBJ1-2 | TRBV27 | TGTGCCAGCAGTTACAGGGCCCCGGACTATGGCTACACCTTC | CASSYRAPDYGYTF
- | - | TRBJ2-1 | TRBV27 | TGTGCCAGCAGTTTATCCCCCTGGTGGCGGACTTCCAATGAGCAGTTCTTC | CASSLSPWWRTSNEQFF
TRBD1 | once | TRBJ2-6 | TRBV19 | TGTGCCAGTAGTACCTCCCCAGGGGGCGCGGCCTCTGGGGCCAACGTCCTGACTTTC | CASSTSPGGAASGANVLTF
TRBD2 | once | TRBJ2-1 | TRBV10-3 | TGTGCCATCAGATCTCATAGCGGGTATGAGCAATTCTTC | CAIRSHSGYEQFF
TRBD2 | - | TRBJ2-3 | TRBV7-3 | TGTGCCAGCAGCTTAGATCGAGCGGGAGGAGGTACGCAGTATTTT | CASSLDRAGGGTQYF
- | - | TRBJ1-4 | TRBV6-2/TRBV6-3 | TGTGCCAGCAGTTACGGTCGGGGGGCAAGTGAAAAACTGTTTTTT | CASSYGRGASEKLFF
- | - | TRBJ2-5 | TRBV7-8 | TGTGCCAGCAGCTTAGCTGCGGGTCTGGCCCAAGAGACCCAGTACTTC | CASSLAAGLAQETQYF
TRBD1 | - | TRBJ2-1 | TRBV15 | TGTGCCACCAGCAGAGTCAGGGGGTCGGGTGAGCAGTTCTTC | CATSRVRGSGEQFF